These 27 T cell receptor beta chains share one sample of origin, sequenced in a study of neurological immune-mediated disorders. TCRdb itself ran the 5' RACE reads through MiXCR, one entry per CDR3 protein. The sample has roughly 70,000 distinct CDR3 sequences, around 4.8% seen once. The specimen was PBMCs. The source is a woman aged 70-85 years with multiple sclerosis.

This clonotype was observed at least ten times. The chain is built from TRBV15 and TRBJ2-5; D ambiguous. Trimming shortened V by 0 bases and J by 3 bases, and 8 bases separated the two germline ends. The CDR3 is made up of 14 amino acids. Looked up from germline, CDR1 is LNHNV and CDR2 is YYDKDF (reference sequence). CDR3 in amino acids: CATSRDRAKETQYF. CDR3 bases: TGTGCCACCAGCAGAGATAGGGCTAAAGAGACCCAGTACTTC.

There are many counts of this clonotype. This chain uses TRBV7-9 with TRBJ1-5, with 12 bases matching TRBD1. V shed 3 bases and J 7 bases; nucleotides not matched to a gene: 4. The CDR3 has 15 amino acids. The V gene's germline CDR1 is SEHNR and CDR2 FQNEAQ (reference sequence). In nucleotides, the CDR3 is TGTGCCAGCAGCTTGGGACAGGGGGCGGGACAGCCCCAGCATTTT. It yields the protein CASSLGQGAGQPQHF. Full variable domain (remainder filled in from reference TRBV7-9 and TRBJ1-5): DTGVSQNPRHKITKRGQNVTFRCDPISEHNRLYWYRQTLGQGPEFLTYFQNEAQLEKSRLLSDRFSAERPKGSFSTLEIQRTEQGDSAMYLCASSLGQGAGQPQHFGDGTRLSIL.

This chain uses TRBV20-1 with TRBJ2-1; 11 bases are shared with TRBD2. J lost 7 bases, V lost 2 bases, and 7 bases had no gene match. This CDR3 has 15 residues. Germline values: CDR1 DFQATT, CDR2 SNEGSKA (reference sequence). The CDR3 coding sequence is TGCAGTGCTAGACCCACTAGCGGGAGAGTGAATGAGCAGTTCTTC. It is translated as CSARPTSGRVNEQFF.

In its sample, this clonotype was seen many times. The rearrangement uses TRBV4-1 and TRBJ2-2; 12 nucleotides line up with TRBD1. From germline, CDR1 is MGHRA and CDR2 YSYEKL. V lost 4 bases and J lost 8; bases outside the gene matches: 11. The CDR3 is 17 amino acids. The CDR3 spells CASSPIGGQGAVGELFF. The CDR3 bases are TGCGCCAGCAGCCCCATAGGGGGACAGGGGGCAGTAGGGGAGCTGTTTTTT.

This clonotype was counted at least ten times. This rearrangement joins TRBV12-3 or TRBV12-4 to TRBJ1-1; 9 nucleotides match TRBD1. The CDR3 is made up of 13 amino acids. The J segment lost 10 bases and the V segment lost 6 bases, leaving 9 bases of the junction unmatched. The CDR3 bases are TGTGCCAGCAGGGCGGGACAGGGTTTTGGAGCTTTCTTT. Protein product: CASRAGQGFGAFF.

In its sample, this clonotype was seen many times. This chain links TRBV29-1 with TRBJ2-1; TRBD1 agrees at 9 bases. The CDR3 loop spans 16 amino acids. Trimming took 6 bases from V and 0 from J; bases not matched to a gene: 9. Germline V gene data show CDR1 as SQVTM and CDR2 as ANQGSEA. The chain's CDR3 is CSVLTDRGSSYNEQFF. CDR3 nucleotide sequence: TGCAGCGTCCTAACGGACAGGGGAAGCTCCTACAATGAGCAGTTCTTC.

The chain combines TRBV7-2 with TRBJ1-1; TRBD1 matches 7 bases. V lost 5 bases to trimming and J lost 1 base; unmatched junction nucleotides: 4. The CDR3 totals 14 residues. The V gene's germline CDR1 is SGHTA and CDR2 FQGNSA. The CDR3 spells CASSLYRGNTEAFF. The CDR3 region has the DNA TGTGCCAGCAGCCTCTACAGGGGGAACACTGAAGCTTTCTTT.

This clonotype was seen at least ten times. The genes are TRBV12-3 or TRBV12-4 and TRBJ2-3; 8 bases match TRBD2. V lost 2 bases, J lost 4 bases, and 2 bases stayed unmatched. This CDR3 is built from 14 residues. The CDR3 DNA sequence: TGTGCCAGCAGTTTACGGGGGGGGGCAGATACGCAGTATTTT. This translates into CASSLRGGADTQYF.

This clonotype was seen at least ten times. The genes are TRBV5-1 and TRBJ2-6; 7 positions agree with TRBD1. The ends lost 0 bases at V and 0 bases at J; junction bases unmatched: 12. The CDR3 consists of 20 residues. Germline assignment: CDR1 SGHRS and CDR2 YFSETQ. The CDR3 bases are TGCGCCAGCAGCTTGGTGTTGAGGGACAGCATTAACTCTGGGGCCAACGTCCTGACTTTC. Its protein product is CASSLVLRDSINSGANVLTF.

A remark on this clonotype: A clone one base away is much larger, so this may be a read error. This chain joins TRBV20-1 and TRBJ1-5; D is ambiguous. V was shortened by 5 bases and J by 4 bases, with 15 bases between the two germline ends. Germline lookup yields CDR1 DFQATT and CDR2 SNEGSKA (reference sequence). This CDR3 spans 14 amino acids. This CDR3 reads CSAGVTHKNQPQHF. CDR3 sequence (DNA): TGCAGTGCTGGGGTGACTCACAAGAATCAGCCCCAGCATTTT.

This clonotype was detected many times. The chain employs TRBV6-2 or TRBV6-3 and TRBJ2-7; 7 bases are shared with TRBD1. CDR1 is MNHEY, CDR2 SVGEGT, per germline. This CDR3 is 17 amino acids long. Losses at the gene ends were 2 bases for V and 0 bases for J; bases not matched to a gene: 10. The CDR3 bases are TGTGCCAGCAGTTACGTCTTAAGAGGGACAGACTCCTACGAGCAGTACTTC. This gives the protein CASSYVLRGTDSYEQYF.

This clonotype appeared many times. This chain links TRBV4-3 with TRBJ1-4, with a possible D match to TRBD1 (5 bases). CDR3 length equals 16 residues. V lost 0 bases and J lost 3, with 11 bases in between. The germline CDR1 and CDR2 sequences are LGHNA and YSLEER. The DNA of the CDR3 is TGCGCCAGCAGCCAAGATCCCGGGACCGCTAATGAAAAACTGTTTTTT. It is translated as CASSQDPGTANEKLFF.

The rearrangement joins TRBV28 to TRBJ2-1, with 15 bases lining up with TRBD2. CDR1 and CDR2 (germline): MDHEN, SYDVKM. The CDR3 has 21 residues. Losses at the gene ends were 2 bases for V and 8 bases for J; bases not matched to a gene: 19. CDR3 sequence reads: CASSLLRGLAGGRGAPDEQFF. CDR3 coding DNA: TGTGCCAGCAGTTTACTCCGGGGACTAGCGGGAGGCCGGGGGGCCCCGGATGAGCAGTTCTTC.

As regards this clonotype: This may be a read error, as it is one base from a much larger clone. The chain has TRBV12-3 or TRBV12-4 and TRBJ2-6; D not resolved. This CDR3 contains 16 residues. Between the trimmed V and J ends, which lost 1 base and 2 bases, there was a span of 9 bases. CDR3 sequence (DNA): TGTGCCAGCAGTTTAGTGGTTCTCACTGGGGCCAACGTCCTGACTTTC. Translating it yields CASSLVVLTGANVLTF.

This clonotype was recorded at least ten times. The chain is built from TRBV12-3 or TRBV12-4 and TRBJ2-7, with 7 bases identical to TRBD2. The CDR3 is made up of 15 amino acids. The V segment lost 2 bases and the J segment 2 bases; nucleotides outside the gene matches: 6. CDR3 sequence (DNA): TGTGCCAGCAGTTTATCCGCTAGCGGAGCCTACGAGCAGTACTTC. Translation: CASSLSASGAYEQYF.

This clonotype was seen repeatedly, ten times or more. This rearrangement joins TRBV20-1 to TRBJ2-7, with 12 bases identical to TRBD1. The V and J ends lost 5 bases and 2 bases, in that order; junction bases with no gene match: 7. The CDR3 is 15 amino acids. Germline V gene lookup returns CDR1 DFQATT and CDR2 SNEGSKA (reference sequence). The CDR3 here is CSAAPGTGGPYEQYF. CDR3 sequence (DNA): TGCAGTGCTGCGCCCGGGACAGGGGGCCCCTACGAGCAGTACTTC.

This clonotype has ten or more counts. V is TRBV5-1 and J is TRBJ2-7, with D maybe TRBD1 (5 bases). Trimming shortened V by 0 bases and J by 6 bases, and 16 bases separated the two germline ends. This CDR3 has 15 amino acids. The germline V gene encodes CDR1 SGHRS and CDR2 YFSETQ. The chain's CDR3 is CASSLESGMGGEQYF. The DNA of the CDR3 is TGCGCCAGCAGCTTGGAGTCAGGGATGGGCGGCGAGCAGTACTTC.

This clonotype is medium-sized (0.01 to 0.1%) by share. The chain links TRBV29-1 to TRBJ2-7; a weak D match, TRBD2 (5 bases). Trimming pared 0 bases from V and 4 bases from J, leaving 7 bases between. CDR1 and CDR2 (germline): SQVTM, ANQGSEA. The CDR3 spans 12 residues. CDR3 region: CSVEDEGYEQYF. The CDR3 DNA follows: TGCAGCGTTGAAGACGAGGGTTACGAGCAGTACTTC.

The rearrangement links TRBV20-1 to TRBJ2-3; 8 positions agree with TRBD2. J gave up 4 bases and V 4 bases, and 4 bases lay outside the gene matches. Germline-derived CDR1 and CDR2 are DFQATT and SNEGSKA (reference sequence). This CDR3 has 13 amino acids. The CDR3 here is CSANGRAPDTQYF. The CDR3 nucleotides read TGCAGTGCTAACGGGAGGGCCCCAGATACGCAGTATTTT.

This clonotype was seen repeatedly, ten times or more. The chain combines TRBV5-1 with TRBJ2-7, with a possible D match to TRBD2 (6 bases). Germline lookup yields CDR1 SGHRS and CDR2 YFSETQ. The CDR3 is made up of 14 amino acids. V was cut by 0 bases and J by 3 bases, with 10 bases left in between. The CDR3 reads CASSLAAGSYEQYF. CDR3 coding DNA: TGCGCCAGCAGCTTGGCGGCGGGAAGCTACGAGCAGTACTTC.

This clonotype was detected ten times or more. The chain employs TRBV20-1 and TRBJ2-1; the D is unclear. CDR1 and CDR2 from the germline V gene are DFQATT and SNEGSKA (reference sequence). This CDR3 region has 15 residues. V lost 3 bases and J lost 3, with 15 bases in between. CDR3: CSARESRALYNEQFF. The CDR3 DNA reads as TGCAGTGCTAGGGAGAGTAGGGCCCTCTACAATGAGCAGTTCTTC.

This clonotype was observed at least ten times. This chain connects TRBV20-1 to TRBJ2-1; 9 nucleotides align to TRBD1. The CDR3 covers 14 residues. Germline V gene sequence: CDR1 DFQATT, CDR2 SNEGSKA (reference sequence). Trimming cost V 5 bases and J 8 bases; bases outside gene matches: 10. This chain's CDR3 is CSALTGGAVYEQFF. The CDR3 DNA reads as TGCAGTGCTCTCACAGGGGGCGCAGTCTATGAGCAGTTCTTC.

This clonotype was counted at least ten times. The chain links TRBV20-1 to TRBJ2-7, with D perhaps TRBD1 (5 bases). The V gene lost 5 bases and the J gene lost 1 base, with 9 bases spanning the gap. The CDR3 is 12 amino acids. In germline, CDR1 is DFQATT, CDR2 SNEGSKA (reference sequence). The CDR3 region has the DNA TGCAGTGCTGAGACAGATTCCTACGAGCAGTACTTC. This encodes CSAETDSYEQYF.

CDR3 protein: CASSSIAGNTIYF. The CDR3 nucleotides read TGTGCCAGCAGCTCTATTGCGGGAAACACCATATATTTT. V and J are TRBV6-5 and TRBJ1-3; D unresolved. Trimming pared 6 bases from V and 4 bases from J, leaving 10 bases between. The CDR3 extends over 13 amino acids. Germline V gene sequence: CDR1 MNHEY, CDR2 SVGAGI.

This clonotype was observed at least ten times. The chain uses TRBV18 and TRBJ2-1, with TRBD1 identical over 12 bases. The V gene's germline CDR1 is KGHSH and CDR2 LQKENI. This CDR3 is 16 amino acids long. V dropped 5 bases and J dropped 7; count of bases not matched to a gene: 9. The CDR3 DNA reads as TGTGCCAGCTCAACGCCGGGACAGGGGGCATTAAATGAGCAGTTCTTC. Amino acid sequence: CASSTPGQGALNEQFF.

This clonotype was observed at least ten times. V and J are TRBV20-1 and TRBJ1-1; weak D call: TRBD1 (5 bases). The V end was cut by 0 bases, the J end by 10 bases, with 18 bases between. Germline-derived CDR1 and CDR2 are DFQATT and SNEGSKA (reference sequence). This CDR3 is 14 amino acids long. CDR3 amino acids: CSARESGLNGRAFF. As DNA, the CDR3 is TGCAGTGCTAGAGAATCGGGACTGAACGGAAGAGCTTTCTTT.

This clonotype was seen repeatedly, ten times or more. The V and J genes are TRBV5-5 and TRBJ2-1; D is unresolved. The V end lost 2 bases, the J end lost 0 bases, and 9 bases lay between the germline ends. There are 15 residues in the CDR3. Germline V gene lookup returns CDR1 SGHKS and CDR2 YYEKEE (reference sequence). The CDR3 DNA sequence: TGTGCCAGCAGCTTTTACTTCCTCTCCTACAATGAGCAGTTCTTC. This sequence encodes CASSFYFLSYNEQFF.